This entry lists 29 T cell receptor beta chains sequenced from one sample in a study of cytomegalovirus exposure and HLA in healthy donors. With 60 Vbeta and 13 Jbeta primers, the PCR was carried out. Sequenced by immunoSEQ multiplex PCR; TCRdb stores in-frame clones only, minus some. The sample records approximately 150,000 clones, around 77% being singletons. Sequencing was performed on PBMCs. The receptor source for this set is a woman aged 30 to 39 in good health and CMV-seronegative.

The chain is built from TRBV2 and TRBJ2-7; D uncertain. The germline gives CDR1 SNHLY, CDR2 FYNNEI. The V gene lost 7 bases and the J gene lost 3 bases, with 13 bases spanning the gap. The CDR3 consists of 13 residues. The CDR3 loop is CASKSFRIYEQYF. In DNA form, the CDR3 reads TGTGCCAGCAAAAGTTTCAGGATCTACGAGCAGTACTTC.

In its sample, this clone was seen once. This chain joins TRBV10-1 and TRBJ2-7; 11 positions agree with TRBD1. Losses at the gene ends were 4 bases for V and 4 bases for J; bases not matched to a gene: 6. The CDR3 has 15 residues. Germline V CDR1 and CDR2: WNHNN, SYGVQD (reference sequence). The CDR3 DNA sequence: TGCGCCAGCAGTGGCGGGACAGGGGGAGTTTACGAGCAGTACTTC. Translating gives CASSGGTGGVYEQYF.

The CDR3, as DNA: TGTGCCAGCTCTCCGAATACTGTAGCGGGGGGTCTATACAATGAGCAGTTCTTC. It translates to CASSPNTVAGGLYNEQFF. The chain links TRBV18 to TRBJ2-1; 10 positions match TRBD2. Unmatched junction bases numbered 15, after V lost 6 bases and J lost 4 bases. Germline CDR1 reads KGHSH; CDR2 reads LQKENI. The CDR3 is 18 amino acids.

This clone was recorded once. The rearrangement links TRBV4-2 to TRBJ1-2; possibly TRBD1 for D (6 bases). Germline CDR1 LGHNA, CDR2 YNFKEQ. Trimming shortened V by 2 bases and J by 2 bases, and 18 bases separated the two germline ends. This CDR3 spans 17 amino acids. CDR3 DNA sequence: TGTGCCAGCAGCCAACTTACACGGGACACGCCGAACTATGGCTACACCTTC. Residues: CASSQLTRDTPNYGYTF.

V usage is TRBV5-5 and J usage is TRBJ2-7; TRBD1 might be the D (6 bases). Germline loops: CDR1 SGHKS, CDR2 YYEKEE (reference sequence). Trimming stripped 4 bases from V and 5 bases from J, with 10 bases between. CDR3 length: 12 amino acids. CDR3 bases: TGTGCCAGCAGCAGGCGGACAGACGAGCAGTACTTC. Translation gives CASSRRTDEQYF.

A word on this clone: The junction departs from germline at one end; a sequencing error may be responsible. This sequence joins TRBV4-3 and TRBJ2-7; TRBD1 aligns across 7 bases. The CDR3 sequence is 16 residues long. From germline, CDR1 is LGHNA and CDR2 YSLEER. CDR3 bases: TGCACCAGCAGCCAAATTTCGGGACAGTCCATCTACGAGCAGTACTTC. Translation gives CTSSQISGQSIYEQYF.

The CDR3 loop reads CATSRGGTDKSYEQYF. CDR3 sequence (DNA): TGTGCCACCAGCAGAGGAGGGACTGATAAATCCTACGAGCAGTACTTC. J is TRBJ2-7 and V is TRBV15; tentative D call: TRBD2 (6 bases). V lost 1 base to trimming and J lost 1 base, with 14 bases between them. CDR3 size: 16 residues. Germline CDR1 reads LNHNV; CDR2 reads YYDKDF (reference sequence). The whole variable domain, filled in from reference TRBV15 and TRBJ2-7, reads DAMVIQNPRYQVTQFGKPVTLSCSQTLNHNVMYWYQQKSSQAPKLLFHYYDKDFNNEADTPDNFQSRRPNTSFCFLDIRSPGLGDTAMYLCATSRGGTDKSYEQYFGPGTRLTVT.

This clone was found once. This rearrangement joins TRBV18 to TRBJ2-2; the match to TRBD2 covers 7 bases. Germline V CDR1 and CDR2: KGHSH, LQKENI. The CDR3 extends over 15 amino acids. The V gene end was trimmed by 5 bases and the J gene end by 0 bases; junction bases not matched to a gene: 3. CDR3 nucleotides: TGTGCCAGCTCAGGTCTAGCGGCGAACACCGGGGAGCTGTTTTTT. This translates into CASSGLAANTGELFF.

This chain joins TRBV19 and TRBJ1-1; D gene uncertain. From germline, CDR1 is LNHDA and CDR2 SQIVND (reference sequence). The germline V and J ends were trimmed by 2 bases and 6 bases, with 13 bases remaining between them. The length of the CDR3 is 14 residues. The CDR3 bases are TGTGCCAGTAGTATATCACCCGACACCGCTGAAGCTTTCTTT. Translated, it gives CASSISPDTAEAFF.

V and J are TRBV9 and TRBJ1-1; no clear D. CDR1 and CDR2 (germline): SGDLS, YYNGEE. With 0 bases removed from V and 1 base from J, the gap between germline ends came to 10 bases. The CDR3 is 15 residues long. CDR3 DNA sequence: TGTGCCAGCAGCGTAGGTGGCTGGGCGAACACTGAAGCTTTCTTT. Its translation is CASSVGGWANTEAFF.

J is TRBJ2-1 and V is TRBV6-8, with 7 positions matching TRBD1. Germline CDR1 MNHGY, CDR2 SAAAGT. The trim removed 4 bases at V and 2 bases at J, leaving 8 bases unmatched. The CDR3 is 16 residues long. CDR3 coding DNA: TGTGCCAGCAGTTGGCGGACAGGAGGCACCTACAATGAGCAGTTCTTC. It yields the protein CASSWRTGGTYNEQFF.

This clone was detected only a few times. The chain recombines TRBV5-8 with TRBJ2-3; 8 bases match TRBD2. The CDR3 consists of 15 residues. The germline V gene has CDR1 SGHTS and CDR2 YDEGEE. V lost 4 bases and J lost 5; bases outside the gene matches: 9. The CDR3 spells CASSRIRGGKDTQYF. The CDR3 region has the DNA TGTGCCAGCAGCCGGATCCGGGGGGGGAAAGATACGCAGTATTTT.

In this sample, this clone turned up once. The chain carries TRBV18 and TRBJ1-2; unclear D gene. Trimming shortened V by 3 bases and J by 4 bases, and 36 bases separated the two germline ends. CDR1 and CDR2 from the germline V gene are KGHSH and LQKENI. The CDR3 covers 22 residues. In DNA, the CDR3 is TGTGCCAGCTCACCTCTATCATCGAACGTCCCCTTCAGACAAGCAACTCTCTATGGCTACACCTTC. This encodes CASSPLSSNVPFRQATLYGYTF.

The chain uses TRBV4-2 and TRBJ2-7; 7 bases are a match to TRBD2. Germline V gene sequence: CDR1 LGHNA, CDR2 YNFKEQ. V shed 10 bases, J shed 3 bases, and the junction held 12 bases outside the gene matches. The CDR3 consists of 14 residues. CDR3 sequence: CATKKGAGLYEQYF. In DNA, the CDR3 is TGTGCCACCAAAAAGGGAGCGGGACTCTACGAGCAGTACTTC.

The rearrangement uses TRBV7-8 and TRBJ2-7; 13 bases map to TRBD2. The CDR3 length is 16 residues. J gave up 2 bases and V 7 bases, and 8 bases lay outside the gene matches. Germline-derived CDR1 and CDR2 are SGHVS and FQNEAQ. CDR3 in DNA: TGTGCCAGCACCTTGCAAGGACTAGCGGGAGCCTACGAGCAGTACTTC. Amino acids: CASTLQGLAGAYEQYF.

This chain uses TRBV18 with TRBJ1-2; 11 bases fit TRBD1. J was trimmed by 7 bases and V by 3 bases; bases with no gene match: 7. The CDR3 consists of 15 residues. Germline assignment: CDR1 KGHSH and CDR2 LQKENI. The CDR3: CASSPSGQGASGYTF. CDR3 DNA: TGTGCCAGCTCACCCTCCGGACAGGGGGCCTCTGGCTACACCTTC.

This clone has a single count. The chain joins TRBV13 to TRBJ2-5; 8 nucleotides align to TRBD2. The length of the CDR3 is 16 residues. V was clipped by 5 bases and J by 5 bases; unmatched bases: 13. Germline V gene lookup returns CDR1 PRHDT and CDR2 FYEKMQ (reference sequence). The CDR3 reads CASSPNPGGAPETQYF. In DNA form, the CDR3 reads TGTGCCAGCAGCCCAAACCCCGGGGGGGCCCCCGAGACCCAGTACTTC.

The gene calls are TRBV6-5 and TRBJ2-3, with 13 bases that match TRBD2. The CDR3 runs 14 residues. J lost 8 bases, V lost 6 bases, and 5 bases had no gene match. The germline V gene has CDR1 MNHEY and CDR2 SVGAGI. The CDR3 protein is CASSRLAGGSTQYF. The CDR3 region has the DNA TGTGCCAGCAGCCGACTAGCGGGAGGTAGTACGCAGTATTTT.

This chain links TRBV5-5 with TRBJ1-2; tentatively, D is TRBD1 (6 bases). Germline CDR1 SGHKS, CDR2 YYEKEE (reference sequence). The CDR3 contains 14 residues. V lost 5 bases and J 4 bases, leaving 15 bases between the germline ends. CDR3 in amino acids: CASREPGTTYGYTF. The DNA for the CDR3 is TGTGCCAGCAGGGAACCCGGGACAACCTATGGCTACACCTTC.

V is TRBV4-3 and J is TRBJ2-2; D gene unclear. Germline V gives CDR1 LGHNA, CDR2 YSLEER. This CDR3 has 15 residues. V shed 1 base and J shed 6 bases, with 12 bases lying between them. The CDR3 is CASSQVSRVSGELFF. The CDR3 DNA is TGCGCCAGCAGCCAAGTTAGTCGGGTGTCCGGGGAGCTGTTTTTT.

The V call is TRBV7-2, the J call TRBJ2-5; D perhaps matches TRBD2 (6 bases). The CDR3 covers 15 residues. Trimming pared 5 bases from V and 2 bases from J, leaving 15 bases between. Germline-derived CDR1 and CDR2 are SGHTA and FQGNSA. CDR3 nucleotide sequence: TGTGCCAGCAGCGGATTTACTAGCACGCAAGAGACCCAGTACTTC. Its translation: CASSGFTSTQETQYF.

CDR3 sequence (DNA): TGTGCCAGCAGACCTAGCGGAAGCTCCTACGAGCAGTACTTC. Encoded protein: CASRPSGSSYEQYF. This chain connects TRBV28 to TRBJ2-7; 7 nucleotides line up with TRBD2. The germline CDR1 and CDR2 sequences are MDHEN and SYDVKM. Unmatched junction bases numbered 5, after V lost 6 bases and J lost 0 bases. The CDR3 is 14 residues long.

Only a few counts were recorded for this clone. One end of the junction fails to match germline, which may point to a read error. The chain links TRBV7-9 to TRBJ1-1; D is unclear. Germline V CDR1 and CDR2: SEHNR, FQNEAQ (reference sequence). CDR3 length equals 17 residues. The CDR3 region has the DNA TGTTCCAGCAGCCCCCCTTTGAGGATGGTTCGGAACACTGAAGCTTTCTTT. This translates into CSSSPPLRMVRNTEAFF.

The chain couples TRBV28 to TRBJ1-5; 9 bases match TRBD1. The CDR3 consists of 16 residues. Losses at the gene ends were 2 bases for V and 6 bases for J; bases not matched to a gene: 8. Germline V gene sequence: CDR1 MDHEN, CDR2 SYDVKM. In DNA form, the CDR3 reads TGTGCCAGCAGTTTAGGGTTCGGGACAGGGCGTCAGCCCCAGCATTTT. This encodes CASSLGFGTGRQPQHF.

The CDR3 loop reads CASSLSGPYNEQFF. CDR3 nucleotides: TGTGCCAGCAGCTTAAGTGGCCCCTACAATGAGCAGTTCTTC. The chain recombines TRBV7-9 with TRBJ2-1; no firm D call. V was pared by 2 bases and J by 2 bases, with 7 bases between. CDR1 and CDR2 (germline): SEHNR, FQNEAQ (reference sequence). The CDR3 is 14 residues long.

The chain combines TRBV5-1 with TRBJ2-7, with TRBD1 identical over 8 bases. V was clipped by 4 bases and J by 3 bases; unmatched bases: 12. The CDR3 sequence is 16 residues long. Germline values: CDR1 SGHRS, CDR2 YFSETQ. This CDR3 is CASSLTPSGQGYEQYF. For the CDR3, the DNA is TGCGCCAGCAGCCTAACCCCATCCGGACAGGGCTACGAGCAGTACTTC.

This chain joins TRBV28 and TRBJ1-2; no definite D call. The CDR3 loop spans 13 amino acids. V was pared by 6 bases and J by 0 bases, with 8 bases between. Germline V gene data show CDR1 as MDHEN and CDR2 as SYDVKM. The DNA for the CDR3 is TGTGCCAGCAGCCTCGACTCTAACTATGGCTACACCTTC. It is translated as CASSLDSNYGYTF.

This rearrangement joins TRBV7-3 to TRBJ2-7, with TRBD2 as a possible D gene (5 bases). Germline lookup yields CDR1 SGHTA and CDR2 FQGTGA. Trimming pared 0 bases from V and 5 bases from J, leaving 8 bases between. This CDR3 is 13 amino acids long. Written as DNA, the CDR3 is TGTGCCAGCAGCTTAACGTGGACTGACGAGCAGTACTTC. Its protein product is CASSLTWTDEQYF.

The J gene is TRBJ2-5, the V gene TRBV7-3; D is possibly TRBD2 (7 bases). This CDR3 is 20 amino acids long. CDR1 SGHTA and CDR2 FQGTGA come from the germline V gene. V gave up 1 base and J gave up 4 bases, with 28 bases separating them. In DNA, the CDR3 is TGTGCCAGCAGCTTAAAACCCCCGGGGGGCGGGGGTACGGCGGGAGAGACCCAGTACTTC. Amino acid sequence: CASSLKPPGGGGTAGETQYF.